Listed here are 19 T cell receptor beta chains from one sample, sequenced in a study of beta chain features in type 1 diabetes. As every portion of the isolated RNA was reverse transcribed, the sequencing read expressed TCRB transcripts. Libraries were prepared by immunoSEQ multiplex PCR; TCRdb keeps only in-frame clonotypes and omits some of them. This table holds fewer than 150,000 clones, less than 9% found once. What was sequenced was central memory CD4+ T cells from blood. These receptors were collected from a woman aged 30 to 39 in good health.

This clone was recorded a few times. The chain links TRBV28 to TRBJ2-3; a weak D match, TRBD1 (5 bases). This CDR3 has 14 residues. Trimming removed 4 bases at V and 3 bases at J, with 11 bases between. The V gene's germline CDR1 is MDHEN and CDR2 SYDVKM. DNA of the CDR3: TGTGCCAGCAGTTGGGGCCCCCAGACAGATACGCAGTATTTT. This codes for CASSWGPQTDTQYF.

This clone was observed at least ten times. The rearrangement links TRBV5-4 to TRBJ2-7; 7 bases agree with TRBD1. The junction had 8 bases not matched to a gene; V was cut back by 4 bases and J by 4 bases. CDR1 SGHNT and CDR2 YYREEE come from the germline V gene (reference sequence). The CDR3 is made up of 14 amino acids. CDR3 region: CASSPQTGSYEQYF. The CDR3 region has the DNA TGTGCCAGCAGCCCACAGACAGGGTCTTACGAGCAGTACTTC.

CDR3 sequence reads: CATSREYGTGGVDEQFF. The CDR3 DNA reads as TGTGCCACCAGCAGAGAGTACGGGACAGGGGGGGTCGATGAGCAGTTCTTC. V and J are TRBV15 and TRBJ2-1, with 11 bases identical to TRBD1. This CDR3 spans 17 amino acids. In germline, CDR1 is LNHNV, CDR2 YYDKDF (reference sequence). V shed 0 bases and J 8 bases; nucleotides not matched to a gene: 9.

V and J are TRBV1 and TRBJ2-1; TRBD2 was called by the table and not checked on the DNA. TRBV1 represents a pseudogene. This CDR3 spans 16 amino acids. The CDR3 loop reads CTSSLQLAGGYNEQFF. Written as DNA, the CDR3 is TGCACCAGCAGCCTCCAACTAGCGGGAGGTTACAATGAGCAGTTCTTC.

The V gene is TRBV11-2, the J gene TRBJ2-5; no clear D. This CDR3 contains 18 residues. CDR1 and CDR2 (germline): SGHAT, FQNNGV. V lost 5 bases and J lost 7, with 29 bases in between. CDR3 nucleotides: TGTGCCAGCAGCACGACCTCCTCTGGTGCGGCCCTATGGCGGACCCAGTACTTC. As protein: CASSTTSSGAALWRTQYF.

This clone was picked up a small number of times. This chain uses TRBV7-3 with TRBJ2-7; TRBD1 aligns across 7 bases. V was clipped by 5 bases and J by 2 bases; unmatched bases: 6. The CDR3 spans 14 residues. CDR1 and CDR2 (germline): SGHTA, FQGTGA. The CDR3 DNA reads as TGTGCCAGCAGCGGGACAGCGTCCCCCTACGAGCAGTACTTC. It encodes CASSGTASPYEQYF.

This clone was counted a single time. The chain carries TRBV18 and TRBJ1-1; 7 bases line up with TRBD1. The CDR3 length is 15 residues. The V segment lost 2 bases and the J segment 5 bases; nucleotides outside the gene matches: 8. Germline loops: CDR1 KGHSH, CDR2 LQKENI. The CDR3 reads CASSPKTGLGTEAFF. DNA for the CDR3: TGTGCCAGCTCACCAAAGACAGGGTTAGGGACTGAAGCTTTCTTT.

This chain links TRBV29-1 with TRBJ1-5; TRBD1 is a possible D gene (5 bases). CDR3 length equals 13 residues. Trimming shortened V by 4 bases and J by 1 base, and 8 bases separated the two germline ends. Per the germline V gene, CDR1 is SQVTM and CDR2 is ANQGSEA. Here the CDR3 reads CSVGQQSNQPQHF. For the CDR3, the DNA is TGCAGCGTTGGACAGCAAAGCAATCAGCCCCAGCATTTT.

The V gene is TRBV11-2, the J gene TRBJ1-2; D gene unclear. The V gene's germline CDR1 is SGHAT and CDR2 FQNNGV. V was pared by 2 bases and J by 2 bases, with 9 bases between. This CDR3 spans 14 amino acids. The CDR3 sequence: CASSLLEQNYGYTF. The CDR3 nucleotides read TGTGCCAGCAGCTTATTAGAACAGAACTATGGCTACACCTTC.

There are a few counts of this clone. The chain's CDR3 is CASAPDSTKQYF. The CDR3 DNA is TGTGCCAGCGCCCCGGACAGCACGAAGCAGTACTTC. The chain is built from TRBV2 and TRBJ2-7; weak D call: TRBD1 (6 bases). Germline CDR1 is SNHLY and CDR2 is FYNNEI. CDR3 length: 12 amino acids. Trimming removed 8 bases at V and 8 bases at J, with 16 bases between.

The J gene is TRBJ1-1, the V gene TRBV2; the D gene is possibly TRBD1 (5 bases). The ends were cut back, 7 bases at V and 4 bases at J, with 13 bases in the middle. The V gene's germline CDR1 is SNHLY and CDR2 FYNNEI. This CDR3 is built from 13 residues. CDR3 coding DNA: TGTGCCAGCACCACGTCTAGGGGCACTGAAGCTTTCTTT. It encodes CASTTSRGTEAFF.

The chain uses TRBV4-3 and TRBJ2-2; D might be TRBD1 (5 bases). The V end lost 2 bases, the J end lost 1 base, and 8 bases lay between the germline ends. The V gene's germline CDR1 is LGHNA and CDR2 YSLEER. The CDR3 has 15 residues. CDR3 nucleotides: TGCGCCAGCAGCCAACAGACAGTGAACACCGGGGAGCTGTTTTTT. This encodes CASSQQTVNTGELFF.

V usage is TRBV6-6 and J usage is TRBJ2-3, with unresolved D. CDR3 length: 12 residues. Trimming left V 8 bases short and J 6 bases short, with 12 bases between. The germline V gene encodes CDR1 MNHNY and CDR2 SVGAGI (reference sequence). CDR3 protein: CASENQADTQYF. The CDR3 nucleotides are TGTGCCAGCGAGAATCAAGCGGATACGCAGTATTTT.

This clone was recorded a few times. The rearrangement links TRBV7-2 to TRBJ2-3; D is unresolved. CDR3 size: 15 residues. The V gene lost 5 bases and the J gene lost 2 bases, with 14 bases spanning the gap. In germline, CDR1 is SGHTA, CDR2 FQGNSA. The CDR3 here is CASSADGVPTDTQYF. CDR3 sequence (DNA): TGTGCCAGCAGCGCAGACGGAGTCCCCACAGATACGCAGTATTTT.

The rearrangement links TRBV4-1 to TRBJ2-7; TRBD2 agrees at 7 bases. Per the germline V gene, CDR1 is MGHRA and CDR2 is YSYEKL. CDR3 length: 13 amino acids. V lost 0 bases to trimming and J lost 13 bases; unmatched junction nucleotides: 9. CDR3 sequence (DNA): TGCGCCAGCAGCCAAGATTGGGGGGGATCCCCTTACTTC. Amino acid sequence: CASSQDWGGSPYF.

This clone was counted many times. The rearrangement links TRBV7-3 to TRBJ2-1; D might be TRBD1 (6 bases). Per germline, CDR1 SGHTA and CDR2 FQGTGA. The CDR3 loop spans 13 amino acids. V was cut by 5 bases and J by 10 bases, with 15 bases left in between. CDR3 bases: TGTGCCAGCAGCGATCTACAGGGTGAGGAGCAGTTCTTC. This codes for CASSDLQGEEQFF.

On this clone itself: This may come from a read error, since a much larger clone is one base off. The rearrangement joins TRBV11-3 to TRBJ2-6, with a possible D match to TRBD1 (5 bases). The V gene lost 5 bases and the J gene lost 1 base, with 9 bases spanning the gap. Germline V CDR1 and CDR2: SGHNT, YENEEA. CDR3 length: 15 residues. For the CDR3, the DNA is TGTGCCAGCAGCCTAAGGGGTTCTGGGGCCAACGTCCTGACTTTC. Translating it yields CASSLRGSGANVLTF.

This clone was seen a handful of times. The chain recombines TRBV6-5 with TRBJ2-7, with a possible D match to TRBD2 (5 bases). V was trimmed by 6 bases and J by 2 bases, leaving 14 bases between them. CDR1 is MNHEY and CDR2 is SVGAGI in the germline V gene. This CDR3 has 14 amino acids. The CDR3 protein is CASRLVSGTYEQYF. The CDR3 DNA reads as TGTGCCAGCAGACTAGTCAGCGGAACCTACGAGCAGTACTTC.

This rearrangement joins TRBV18 to TRBJ2-1; possible D gene TRBD2, 6 bases. The germline CDR1 and CDR2 sequences are KGHSH and LQKENI. CDR3 length: 15 residues. V dropped 0 bases and J dropped 6 bases, with 12 bases sitting between them. As DNA, the CDR3 is TGTGCCAGCTCACCACCGGGAGGCCTAGCCAATGAGCAGTTCTTC. Translated: CASSPPGGLANEQFF.